Below, one T cell receptor (beta chain) is given with its context. Its specificity is unknown. V gave up 5 bases and J gave up 6 bases, with 16 bases separating them. The CDR3 spans 14 residues. CDR1 and CDR2 from the germline V gene are SEHNR and FQNEAQ (reference sequence). Sequencing was performed with immunoSEQ multiplex PCR; in TCRdb, only in-frame clones are kept and a portion is missing. The sample carries around 120,000 clones, 75% to 90% recorded once. The data derive from a study of cytomegalovirus exposure and HLA in healthy donors. Study observations and caveats: Among TCR beta chains, those listed as cytomegalovirus-associated numbered about 160.

The rearrangement uses TRBV7-9 and TRBJ1-1, with D possibly being TRBD1 (6 bases). The specimen sequenced was PBMCs. This receptor was taken from a man between 18 and 29 years old in good health and CMV-seropositive. DNA for the CDR3: TGTGCCAGCAGCCTAATCGACAGGCCAGCTGAAGCTTTCTTT. It translates to CASSLIDRPAEAFF.